Listed here is a single T cell receptor (beta chain). The CDR3 totals 16 residues. Germline-derived CDR1 and CDR2 are SGDLS and YYNGEE. J was trimmed by 5 bases and V by 4 bases; bases with no gene match: 6. Measured with immunoSEQ multiplex PCR; TCRdb has only the in-frame clones, and not every one. The sample carries approximately 300,000 clones, around 86% recorded once. These data originate in a study of cytomegalovirus exposure and HLA in healthy donors. Sequenced input: PBMCs. This clonotype originated in a woman aged 18-35 years in good health and CMV-seronegative. The V call is TRBV9, the J call TRBJ2-2; 12 bases line up with TRBD2. In nucleotides, the CDR3 is TGTGCCAGCAGCCCGACTAGCGGGAGTGGTACCGGGGAGCTGTTTTTT. It yields the protein CASSPTSGSGTGELFF.